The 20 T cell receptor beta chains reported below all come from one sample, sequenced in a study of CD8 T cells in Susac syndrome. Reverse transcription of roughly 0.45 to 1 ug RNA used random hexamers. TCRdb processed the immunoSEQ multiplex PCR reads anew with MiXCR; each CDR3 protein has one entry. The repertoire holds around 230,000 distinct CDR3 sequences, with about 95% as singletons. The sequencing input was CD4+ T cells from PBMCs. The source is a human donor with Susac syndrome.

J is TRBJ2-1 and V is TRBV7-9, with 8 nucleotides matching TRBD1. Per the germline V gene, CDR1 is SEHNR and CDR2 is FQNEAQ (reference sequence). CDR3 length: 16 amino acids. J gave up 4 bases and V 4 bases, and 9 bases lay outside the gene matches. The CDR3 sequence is CASSSKRDRRYNEQFF. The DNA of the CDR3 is TGTGCCAGCAGCTCTAAACGGGACAGGCGGTACAATGAGCAGTTCTTC. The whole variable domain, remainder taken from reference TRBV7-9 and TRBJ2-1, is DTGVSQNPRHKITKRGQNVTFRCDPISEHNRLYWYRQTLGQGPEFLTYFQNEAQLEKSRLLSDRFSAERPKGSFSTLEIQRTEQGDSAMYLCASSSKRDRRYNEQFFGPGTRLTVL.

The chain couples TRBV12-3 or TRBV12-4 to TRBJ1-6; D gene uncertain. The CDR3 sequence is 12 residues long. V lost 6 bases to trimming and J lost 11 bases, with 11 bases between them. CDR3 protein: CASRGYLTPLHF. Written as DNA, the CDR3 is TGTGCCAGCAGGGGTTACTTGACACCCCTCCACTTT.

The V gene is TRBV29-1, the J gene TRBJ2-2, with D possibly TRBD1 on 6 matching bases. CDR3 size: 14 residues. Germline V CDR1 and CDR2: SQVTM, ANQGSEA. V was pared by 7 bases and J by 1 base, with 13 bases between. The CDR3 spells CSGGGPGNTGELFF. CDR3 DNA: TGCAGCGGTGGGGGCCCGGGGAACACCGGGGAGCTGTTTTTT.

CDR3 in amino acids: CASSTHRTGLESGANVLTF. In nucleotides, the CDR3 is TGTGCCAGCAGCACCCACAGAACAGGGTTGGAATCTGGGGCCAACGTCCTGACTTTC. The genes are TRBV21-1 and TRBJ2-6; the D segment call TRBD1 is taken from the table without a DNA check. TRBV21-1 is a listed pseudogene. The length of the CDR3 is 19 residues.

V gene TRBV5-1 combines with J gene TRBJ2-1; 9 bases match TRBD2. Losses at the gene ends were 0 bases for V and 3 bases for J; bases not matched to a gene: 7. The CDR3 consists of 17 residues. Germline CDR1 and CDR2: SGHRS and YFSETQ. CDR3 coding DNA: TGCGCCAGCAGCTTGGAAGGGCTAGCGGGAAACTACAATGAGCAGTTCTTC. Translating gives CASSLEGLAGNYNEQFF. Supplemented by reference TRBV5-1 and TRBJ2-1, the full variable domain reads KAGVTQTPRYLIKTRGQQVTLSCSPISGHRSVSWYQQTPGQGLQFLFEYFSETQRNKGNFPGRFSGRQFSNSRSEMNVSTLELGDSALYLCASSLEGLAGNYNEQFFGPGTRLTVL.

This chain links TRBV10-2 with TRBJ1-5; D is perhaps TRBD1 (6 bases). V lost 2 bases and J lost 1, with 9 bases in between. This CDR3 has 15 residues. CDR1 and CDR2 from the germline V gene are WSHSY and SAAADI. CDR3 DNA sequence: TGCGCCAGCAGTGAGACAGGGACCAGCAATCAGCCCCAGCATTTT. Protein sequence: CASSETGTSNQPQHF.

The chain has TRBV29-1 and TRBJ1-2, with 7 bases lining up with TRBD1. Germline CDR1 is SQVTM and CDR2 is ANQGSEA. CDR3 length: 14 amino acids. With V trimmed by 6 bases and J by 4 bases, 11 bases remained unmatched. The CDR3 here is CSVTRQGLAYGYTF. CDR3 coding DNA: TGCAGCGTCACTAGACAGGGTTTGGCCTATGGCTACACCTTC.

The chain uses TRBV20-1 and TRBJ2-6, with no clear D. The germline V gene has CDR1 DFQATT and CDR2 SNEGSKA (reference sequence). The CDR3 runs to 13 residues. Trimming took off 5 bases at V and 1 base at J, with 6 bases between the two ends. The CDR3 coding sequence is TGCAGTGCTCGGATGTCTGGGGCCAACGTCCTGACTTTC. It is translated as CSARMSGANVLTF.

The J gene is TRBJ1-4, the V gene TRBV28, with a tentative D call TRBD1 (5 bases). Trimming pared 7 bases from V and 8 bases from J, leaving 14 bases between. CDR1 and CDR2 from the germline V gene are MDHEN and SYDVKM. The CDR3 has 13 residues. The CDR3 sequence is CASTPGAKEKLFF. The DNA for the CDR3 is TGTGCCAGCACCCCTGGGGCCAAAGAAAAACTGTTTTTT.

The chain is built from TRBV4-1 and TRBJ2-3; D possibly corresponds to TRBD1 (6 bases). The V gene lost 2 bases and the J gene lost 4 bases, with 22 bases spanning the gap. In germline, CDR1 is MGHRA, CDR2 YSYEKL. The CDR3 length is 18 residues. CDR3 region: CASSQRATVGDTADTQYF. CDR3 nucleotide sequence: TGCGCCAGCAGCCAACGGGCTACAGTGGGGGACACGGCAGATACGCAGTATTTT.

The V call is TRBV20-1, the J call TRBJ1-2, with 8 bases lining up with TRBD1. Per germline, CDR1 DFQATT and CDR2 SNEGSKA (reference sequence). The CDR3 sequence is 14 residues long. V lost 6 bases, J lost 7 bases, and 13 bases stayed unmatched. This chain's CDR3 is CSAREAGGAFGYTF. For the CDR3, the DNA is TGCAGTGCCCGGGAGGCAGGGGGCGCGTTTGGCTACACCTTC.

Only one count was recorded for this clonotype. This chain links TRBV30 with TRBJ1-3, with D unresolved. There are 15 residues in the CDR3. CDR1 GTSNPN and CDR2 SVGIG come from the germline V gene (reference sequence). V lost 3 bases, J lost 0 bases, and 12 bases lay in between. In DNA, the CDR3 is TGTGCCTGGAGACCACAGAGCTTCTCTGGAAACACCATATATTTT. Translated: CAWRPQSFSGNTIYF.

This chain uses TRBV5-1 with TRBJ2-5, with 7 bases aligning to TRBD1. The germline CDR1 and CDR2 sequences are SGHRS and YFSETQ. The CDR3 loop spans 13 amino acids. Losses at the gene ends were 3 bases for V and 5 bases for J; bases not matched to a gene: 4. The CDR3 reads CASSSGQLETQYF. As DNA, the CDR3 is TGCGCCAGCAGCTCGGGACAGTTGGAGACCCAGTACTTC.

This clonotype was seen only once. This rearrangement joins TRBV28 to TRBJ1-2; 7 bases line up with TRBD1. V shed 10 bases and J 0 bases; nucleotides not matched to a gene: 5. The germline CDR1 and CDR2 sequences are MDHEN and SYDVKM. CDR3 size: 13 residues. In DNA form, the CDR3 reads TGTGCCACCACAGGGGCGACTAACTATGGCTACACCTTC. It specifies CATTGATNYGYTF.

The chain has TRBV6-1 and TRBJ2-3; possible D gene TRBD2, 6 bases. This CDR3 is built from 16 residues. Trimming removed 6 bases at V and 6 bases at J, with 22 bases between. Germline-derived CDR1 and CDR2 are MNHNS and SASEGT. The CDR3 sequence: CASSPLGPGVADTQYF. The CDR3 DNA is TGTGCCAGCAGCCCCCTCGGACCGGGAGTAGCCGATACGCAGTATTTT.

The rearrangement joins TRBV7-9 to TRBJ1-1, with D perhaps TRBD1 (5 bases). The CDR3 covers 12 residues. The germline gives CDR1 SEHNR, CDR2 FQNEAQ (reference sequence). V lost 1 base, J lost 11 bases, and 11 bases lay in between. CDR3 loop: CASSLEWGEAFF. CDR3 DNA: TGTGCCAGCAGCTTAGAATGGGGGGAGGCTTTCTTT. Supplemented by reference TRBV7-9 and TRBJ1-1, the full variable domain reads DTGVSQNPRHKITKRGQNVTFRCDPISEHNRLYWYRQTLGQGPEFLTYFQNEAQLEKSRLLSDRFSAERPKGSFSTLEIQRTEQGDSAMYLCASSLEWGEAFFGQGTRLTVV.

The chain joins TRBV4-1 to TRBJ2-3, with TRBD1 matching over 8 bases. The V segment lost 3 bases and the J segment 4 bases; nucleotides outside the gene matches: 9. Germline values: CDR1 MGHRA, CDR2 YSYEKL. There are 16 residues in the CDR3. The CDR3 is CASSHLRDRWADTQYF. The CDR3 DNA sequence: TGCGCCAGCAGCCACCTCCGGGACAGGTGGGCAGATACGCAGTATTTT.

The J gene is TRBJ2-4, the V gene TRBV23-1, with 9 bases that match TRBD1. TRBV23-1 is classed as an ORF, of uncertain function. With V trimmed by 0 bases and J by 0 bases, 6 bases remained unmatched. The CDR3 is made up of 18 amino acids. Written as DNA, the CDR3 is TGCGCCAGCAGTCAATCCGGGACAGGGAATTTAGCCAAAAACATTCAGTACTTC. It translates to CASSQSGTGNLAKNIQYF.

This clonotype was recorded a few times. The CDR3: CASSLASTDTQYF. CDR3 bases: TGTGCCAGCAGCTTAGCTTCGACAGATACGCAGTATTTT. V gene TRBV7-3 combines with J gene TRBJ2-3; D not certain. The germline V and J ends were trimmed by 2 bases and 3 bases, with 6 bases remaining between them. The CDR3 runs 13 residues. Germline V gene lookup returns CDR1 SGHTA and CDR2 FQGTGA.

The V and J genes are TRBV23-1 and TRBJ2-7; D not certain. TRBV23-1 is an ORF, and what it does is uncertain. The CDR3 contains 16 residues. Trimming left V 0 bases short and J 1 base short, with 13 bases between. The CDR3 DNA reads TGCGCCAGCAGTCAATCGCAAGTCGGGCCATCCTACGAGCAGTACTTC. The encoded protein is CASSQSQVGPSYEQYF.